This T cell receptor (beta chain) derives from a study of cytomegalovirus exposure and HLA in healthy donors. Study-wide results and caveats: A later analysis reportedly found fewer N-insertions in an Asian-associated ancestry cluster than the roughly 670-donor mean.

This clone was recorded only once. Its antigen remains unidentified. Use of 60 Vbeta and 13 Jbeta primers characterized the PCR. The data were produced by immunoSEQ multiplex PCR, yet TCRdb's version contains in-frame clones alone and is incomplete. This sample has 200,000 to 250,000 clones; roughly 78% occur once, and the top ten carry approximately 0.49%. With 0 bases removed from V and 9 bases from J, the gap between germline ends came to 15 bases. The CDR3 totals 15 residues. The germline CDR1 and CDR2 sequences are MNHEY and SVGAGI. This TCR derives from a boy between 10 and 17 years old in good health and CMV-seronegative. Sequences were obtained from PBMCs. V is TRBV6-5 and J is TRBJ1-5, with a possible D match to TRBD1 (5 bases). This chain's CDR3 is CASSYSKGEGPPQHF. Written as DNA, the CDR3 is TGTGCCAGCAGTTACTCGAAAGGGGAAGGCCCGCCCCAGCATTTT.